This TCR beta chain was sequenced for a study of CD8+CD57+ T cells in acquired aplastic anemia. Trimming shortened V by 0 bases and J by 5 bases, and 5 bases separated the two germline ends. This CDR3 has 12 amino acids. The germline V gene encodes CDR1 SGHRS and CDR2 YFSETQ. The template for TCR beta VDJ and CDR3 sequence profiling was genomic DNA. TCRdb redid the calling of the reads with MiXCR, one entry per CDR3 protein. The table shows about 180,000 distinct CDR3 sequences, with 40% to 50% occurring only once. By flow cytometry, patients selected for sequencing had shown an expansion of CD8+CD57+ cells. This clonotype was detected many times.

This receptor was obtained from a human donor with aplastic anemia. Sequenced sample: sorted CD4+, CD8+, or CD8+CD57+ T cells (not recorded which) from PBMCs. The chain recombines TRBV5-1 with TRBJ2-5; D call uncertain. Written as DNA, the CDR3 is TGCGCCAGCAGCTTGGCGATGGAGACCCAGTACTTC. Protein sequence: CASSLAMETQYF.